This T cell receptor (beta chain) was sequenced during a study of CD8 T cells in Susac syndrome. The patients who served as multiple sclerosis controls were treatment-naive and had stable or active relapsing-remitting disease that fulfilled the revised McDonald criteria. TEMRA cells were FACS-enriched and CD8+ and CD4+ T cells negatively isolated. The CDR3 extends over 12 amino acids. Per germline, CDR1 SNHLY and CDR2 FYNNEI. V lost 6 bases and J lost 5, with 10 bases in between. After extraction with the RNeasy kit, about 0.45 to 1 ug of the RNA was reverse transcribed using random hexamers. Coverage of TCR beta CDR3 amplification by immunoSEQ multiplex PCR extended to 54 Vbeta and 13 Jbeta. TCRdb itself ran the immunoSEQ multiplex PCR reads through MiXCR, one entry per CDR3 protein. The table shows roughly 300,000 distinct CDR3 sequences, with 80% to 90% occurring only once.

The clonotype was recovered from a human donor with multiple sclerosis. What was sequenced was CD8+ T cells from PBMCs. This rearrangement joins TRBV2 to TRBJ1-2; D ambiguous. The CDR3 reads CASRTERYGYTF. CDR3 bases: TGTGCCAGCAGGACGGAGAGGTATGGCTACACCTTC.